This TCR beta chain appears in the sequencing data of a study of cytomegalovirus exposure and HLA in healthy donors. On the study more broadly: HLA-typed donors contributed 80 million or so unique TCRs, which were held in an early data release. Findings of the study overall: Upon later analysis, HLA-associated TCR beta chains proved more clonally expanded than other, equally common chains.

PCR primers comprised 60 Vbeta and 13 Jbeta primers. Libraries were prepared by immunoSEQ multiplex PCR; TCRdb keeps only in-frame clonotypes and omits some of them. This table holds about 200,000 clones, roughly 77% found once. Comments on this clone: What it binds is not known.

Sample: PBMCs. The TCR originated in a male donor in good health and CMV-seropositive.

The CDR3 loop is CASSPGQPTYGYTF. Written as DNA, the CDR3 is TGTGCCAGTAGCCCCGGACAGCCAACCTATGGCTACACCTTC. The chain carries TRBV19 and TRBJ1-2, with D maybe TRBD1 (6 bases). Trimming took off 6 bases at V and 4 bases at J, with 15 bases between the two ends. CDR1 and CDR2 (germline): LNHDA, SQIVND (reference sequence). This CDR3 region has 14 residues. Variable domain in full (rest from reference TRBV19 and TRBJ1-2): DGGITQSPKYLFRKEGQNVTLSCEQNLNHDAMYWYRQDPGQGLRLIYYSQIVNDFQKGDIAEGYSVSREKKESFPLTVTSAQKNPTAFYLCASSPGQPTYGYTFGSGTRLTVV.